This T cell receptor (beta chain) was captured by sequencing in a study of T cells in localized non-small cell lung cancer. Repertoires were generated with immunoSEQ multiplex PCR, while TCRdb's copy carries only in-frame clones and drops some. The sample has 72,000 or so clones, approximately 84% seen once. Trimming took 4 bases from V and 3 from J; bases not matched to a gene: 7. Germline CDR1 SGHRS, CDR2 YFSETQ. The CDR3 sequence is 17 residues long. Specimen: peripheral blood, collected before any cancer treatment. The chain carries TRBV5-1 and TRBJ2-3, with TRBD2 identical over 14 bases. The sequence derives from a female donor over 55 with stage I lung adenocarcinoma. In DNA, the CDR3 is TGCGCCAGCAGCACCGGACTAGCGGGAGGTGCGACAGATACGCAGTATTTT. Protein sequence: CASSTGLAGGATDTQYF.